This TCR beta chain was documented in a study of T cells in Graves' hyperthyroidism and ophthalmopathy. Regarding the study as a whole: Ophthalmopathy got predicted by the model a median around 6.6 months before its onset. Ophthalmopathy was separated from stable hyperthyroidism by a 13 V-J model. In the blood, most expanded thyroid clonotypes above 0.001 appeared as well.

A remark on this clonotype: Its antigen is not identified.

Amplification of TCR beta CDR3 regions was performed using RNA transcripts as template. Carried out on the TCR CDR3, a first-round RT-PCR used the HTBI primer set. Using its own MiXCR run on the multiplex PCR reads, TCRdb lists one record per CDR3 protein. The sample includes about 290,000 distinct CDR3 sequences, roughly an eighth of them seen just once. Graves' hyperthyroidism was deemed stable absent ophthalmopathy progression within 18 months. CDR1 SGHDT and CDR2 YYEEEE come from the germline V gene. The CDR3 sequence is 16 residues long. J gave up 5 bases and V 0 bases, and 9 bases lay outside the gene matches.

Sequencing was carried out using blood. This chain links TRBV5-6 with TRBJ1-2; 8 bases are a match to TRBD1. The TCR comes from a woman aged 40 to 50 with Graves' hyperthyroidism. CDR3 nucleotides: TGTGCCAGCAGCTTGGATAGTACAGGGGGATTATATGGCTACACCTTC. Amino acids: CASSLDSTGGLYGYTF.